This is a list of T cell receptor delta chains from one sample in a study of gamma-delta chains in newborns, infants, children. TCRdb re-called the reads with CATT. Of 10,000 to 14,000 delta-chain clones in the sample, around 9% were seen once. The sequenced sample was blood. These receptors all stem from a child who was a newborn, infant or young child, either healthy, febrile or measles-vaccinated (not recorded which). Each CDR3 is given without its conserved first and last residue.

V gene	CDR3 protein
TRDV2	ACDPVLGILHTDKLI
TRDV1	ALGELHHPFDLGDSDKLI
TRDV2	ACDKLLGDSPYTDKLI
TRDV2	ACDTVPPLGDSSWDTRQMF
TRDV1	ALGELSLTGYTDKLI
TRDV2	ACDTVTGAGDHTDKLI
TRDV2	ACDTVSVSGGRLVTTAQLF
TRDV1	ALGEPFPSTGGYTDKLI
TRDV1	ALGEEWPIWILADKLI
TRDV2	ACDTMGVPYTDKLI
TRDV2	ACDTVLGTSSWDTRQMF
TRDV2	ACDTLSPRGYAKLI
TRDV2	ACDDTGESSWDTRQMF
TRDV2	ACDTPFTGGLTSYTDKLI
TRDV2	ACDPTLGAFTLTAQLF
TRDV2	ACDVLGDTGDKLI
TRDV2	ACESLLLGDTLADKLI
TRDV2	ACDGIGAGDTDKLI
TRDV2	ACDTVWDTDKLI
TRDV2	ACDFVLGDTPSRYTDKLI
TRDV2	ACDTVGVPSSWDTRQMF
TRDV2	ACDTWGTSKLI
TRDV2	ACDTVSRGSYTDKLI
TRDV2	ACDPVPALLGDTRGKLI
TRDV2	ACDPLLGDSGTDKLI
TRDV2	ACDTVMGDPYTDKLI
TRDV2	ACDGPLGAPENTDKLI
TRDV2	ACDTVWLGDPYTDKLI
TRDV2	ACDTVLGVVSSWDTRQMF
TRDV2	ACDTLILGDTDKLI
TRDV2	ACDTLGAYTDKLI
TRDV2	ACDTFTPVFTPDKLI
TRDV2	ACDLLAGGSNTDKLI
TRDV2	ACDTVPSGGSYTDKLI
TRDV2	ACDTAWGQYTDKLI
TRDV2	ACDRTLLGEISWDTRQMF
TRDV2	ACDPLLGERQLI
TRDV2	ACDTVLGDTPWDTRQMF